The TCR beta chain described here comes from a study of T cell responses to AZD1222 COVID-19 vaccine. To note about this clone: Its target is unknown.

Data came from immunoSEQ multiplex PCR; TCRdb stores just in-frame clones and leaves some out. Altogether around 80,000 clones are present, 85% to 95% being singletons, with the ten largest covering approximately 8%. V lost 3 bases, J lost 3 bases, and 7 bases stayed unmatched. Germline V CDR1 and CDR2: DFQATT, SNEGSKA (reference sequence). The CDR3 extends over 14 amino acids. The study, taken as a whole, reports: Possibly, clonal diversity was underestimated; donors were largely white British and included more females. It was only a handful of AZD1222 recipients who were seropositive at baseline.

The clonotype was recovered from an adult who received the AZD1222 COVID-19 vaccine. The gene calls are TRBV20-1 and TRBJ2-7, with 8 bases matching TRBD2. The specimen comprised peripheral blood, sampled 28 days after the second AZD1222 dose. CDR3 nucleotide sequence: TGCAGTGCTAGTGGCGGGAGGCCCCTCTACGAGCAGTACTTC. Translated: CSASGGRPLYEQYF.